This TCR beta chain was obtained from a study of blood T cell repertoires in COVID-19. Overall study: Specimens from acute and convalescent COVID-19 originated in the United States, Italy and Spain.

As handled by the study authors: From reference gene primer amplification, estimates of nucleated cell counts were derived. Some clones are missing from TCRdb's copy, which holds only in-frame ones; the method was immunoSEQ multiplex PCR. The D gene and trimming were derived from the DNA, and the V and J assignments and clone size from that table. The top ten clones hold approximately 4% of a sample with around 300,000 clones, more than 75% of them seen once. The trim removed 0 bases at V and 5 bases at J, leaving 21 bases unmatched. The germline CDR1 and CDR2 sequences are SGHNT and YENEEA. This CDR3 comprises 20 residues.

V and J are TRBV11-3 and TRBJ2-7; 8 nucleotides line up with TRBD1. Sequencing was carried out using peripheral blood. This clonotype was obtained from a woman aged 45-65 years with active or convalescent COVID-19. The CDR3 protein is CASSLDQPRPGGDTANEQYF. The CDR3 bases are TGTGCCAGCAGCTTAGATCAACCCCGGCCAGGGGGCGATACAGCCAACGAGCAGTACTTC.